One sample yielded the 25 T cell receptor beta chains listed below, sequenced in a study of T cells in Graves' hyperthyroidism and ophthalmopathy. Template material for amplifying TCR beta CDR3 regions consisted of RNA transcripts. Initially, a first-round RT-PCR of the TCR CDR3 employed the HTBI primer set. TCRdb re-analysed the multiplex PCR reads in MiXCR, keeping a single row per CDR3 protein. The profile shows 400,000 to 600,000 distinct CDR3 sequences, about 16% of them singletons. Material: blood. These receptor sequences come from a woman in her thirties with Graves' ophthalmopathy.

This clonotype showed up many times. The germline gene is not matched at one end of the junction; a read error may be the cause. V and J are TRBV2 and TRBJ1-5; D call uncertain. In germline, CDR1 is SNHLY, CDR2 FYNNEI. The CDR3 loop spans 12 amino acids. The chain's CDR3 is CASNEGFQPQHF. The CDR3, as DNA: TGTGCCAGCAATGAAGGGTTTCAGCCCCAGCATTTT.

V gene TRBV7-3 combines with J gene TRBJ1-2; possible D gene TRBD1, 6 bases. V was clipped by 5 bases and J by 8 bases, with 15 bases between them. The CDR3 runs to 13 residues. Per the germline V gene, CDR1 is SGHTA and CDR2 is FQGTGA. CDR3 nucleotide sequence: TGTGCCAGCAGCCACGGGGGGGGCGGGGGCTACACCTTC. Amino acid sequence: CASSHGGGGGYTF.

This clonotype was observed many times. The V and J genes are TRBV2 and TRBJ1-5; no clear D. Germline V CDR1 and CDR2: SNHLY, FYNNEI. This CDR3 has 15 residues. V was pared by 7 bases and J by 6 bases, with 19 bases between. In DNA, the CDR3 is TGTGCCAGCACTTTTCTTCGGCAAGAGTCTCAGCCCCAGCATTTT. Amino acid sequence: CASTFLRQESQPQHF.

This clonotype occurred many times. The chain joins TRBV28 to TRBJ2-4, with D maybe TRBD1 (5 bases). The length of the CDR3 is 21 residues. Germline V gene data show CDR1 as MDHEN and CDR2 as SYDVKM. V was cut by 4 bases and J by 1 base, with 29 bases left in between. CDR3 loop: CASSSPVFSDHPKGAKNIQYF. CDR3 nucleotide sequence: TGTGCCAGCAGTTCCCCCGTGTTTTCGGACCACCCTAAGGGGGCCAAAAACATTCAGTACTTC.

In nucleotides, the CDR3 is TGTGCCAGCCGGGACTTTACTAATGAAAAACTGTTTTTT. Its protein is CASRDFTNEKLFF. The chain joins TRBV12-3 or TRBV12-4 to TRBJ1-4, with D tentatively TRBD1 (5 bases). With 8 bases removed from V and 2 bases from J, the gap between germline ends came to 9 bases. The CDR3 contains 13 residues.

This clonotype was seen repeatedly, ten times or more. This chain links TRBV30 with TRBJ1-6; perhaps TRBD1 as D (5 bases). The V end was cut by 5 bases, the J end by 6 bases, with 11 bases between. Germline V gene sequence: CDR1 GTSNPN, CDR2 SVGIG (reference sequence). The CDR3 covers 13 residues. DNA of the CDR3: TGTGCCTGGCAGGGATTTCTTAATTCACCCCTCCACTTT. Its protein product is CAWQGFLNSPLHF.

Many counts were recorded for this clonotype. This chain joins TRBV30 and TRBJ1-4; 9 bases align to TRBD1. CDR3 length equals 15 residues. J was trimmed by 8 bases and V by 3 bases; bases with no gene match: 10. Germline V gene lookup returns CDR1 GTSNPN and CDR2 SVGIG (reference sequence). DNA for the CDR3: TGTGCCTGGAGATTGAAGGGACAGGGTGAGGAAAAACTGTTTTTT. This encodes CAWRLKGQGEEKLFF.

This clonotype was found many times. J is TRBJ2-7 and V is TRBV6-1, with D unclear. The CDR3 is 14 amino acids. CDR1 and CDR2 from the germline V gene are MNHNS and SASEGT. Between the trimmed V and J ends, which lost 10 bases and 7 bases, there was a span of 23 bases. In DNA form, the CDR3 reads TGTGCCACCGGAGAAGCTGAGGAATACGGGGAGCAGTACTTC. Its translation: CATGEAEEYGEQYF.

This clonotype was recorded many times. The chain carries TRBV2 and TRBJ2-3, with 7 bases that match TRBD2. This CDR3 region has 13 residues. Germline CDR1 is SNHLY and CDR2 is FYNNEI. Trimming took 7 bases from V and 5 from J; bases not matched to a gene: 6. This chain's CDR3 is CASTHREGDTQYF. In DNA, the CDR3 is TGTGCCAGCACGCATAGGGAGGGAGATACGCAGTATTTT.

A remark on this clonotype: Possible read error: a much larger clone is one base away. The chain recombines TRBV2 with TRBJ1-1; D uncertain. This CDR3 has 12 residues. With 8 bases removed from V and 0 bases from J, the gap between germline ends came to 7 bases. In germline, CDR1 is SNHLY, CDR2 FYNNEI. DNA of the CDR3: TGTGCCAGCTTAAGGGTGAACACTGAAGCTTTCTTT. The encoded protein is CASLRVNTEAFF.

CDR3 in amino acids: CASRTTGGGTQYF. CDR3 sequence (DNA): TGTGCCAGTAGGACGACAGGTGGTGGGACCCAGTACTTC. The V call is TRBV19, the J call TRBJ2-5; perhaps TRBD1 as D (6 bases). This CDR3 spans 13 amino acids. V dropped 6 bases and J dropped 7 bases, with 15 bases sitting between them. Per germline, CDR1 LNHDA and CDR2 SQIVND (reference sequence).

This clonotype appeared many times. The V and J genes are TRBV5-1 and TRBJ2-1; TRBD2 aligns across 13 bases. Losses at the gene ends were 4 bases for V and 6 bases for J; bases not matched to a gene: 4. The CDR3 contains 15 residues. Germline CDR1 and CDR2: SGHRS and YFSETQ. The DNA of the CDR3 is TGCGCCAGCAGCACCGGACTAGCGGGAGTCAATGAGCAGTTCTTC. The encoded protein is CASSTGLAGVNEQFF.

This clonotype was observed a handful of times. The CDR3 loop reads CASSESGVGGNQPQHF. CDR3 sequence (DNA): TGTGCCAGCAGCGAAAGCGGGGTAGGAGGCAATCAGCCCCAGCATTTT. V is TRBV4-2 and J is TRBJ1-5; D gene ambiguous. The germline V and J ends were trimmed by 5 bases and 2 bases, with 16 bases remaining between them. The CDR3 sequence is 16 residues long. CDR1 and CDR2 from the germline V gene are LGHNA and YNFKEQ.

The genes are TRBV6-1 and TRBJ2-7, with TRBD1 as a possible D gene (6 bases). Germline loops: CDR1 MNHNS, CDR2 SASEGT. This CDR3 is 14 amino acids long. V lost 6 bases, J lost 5 bases, and 17 bases lay in between. The CDR3 DNA sequence: TGTGCCAGCAGCCATTACCGGGACAATGACGAGCAGTACTTC. It specifies CASSHYRDNDEQYF.

This chain joins TRBV4-1 and TRBJ2-6; D is ambiguous. In germline, CDR1 is MGHRA, CDR2 YSYEKL. The CDR3 runs to 16 residues. V lost 1 base to trimming and J lost 0 bases, with 7 bases between them. The CDR3 here is CASSQVLVSGANVLTF. CDR3 DNA: TGCGCCAGCAGCCAAGTTTTAGTCTCTGGGGCCAACGTCCTGACTTTC.

The rearrangement joins TRBV6-2 or TRBV6-3 to TRBJ1-5; D might be TRBD1 (6 bases). The CDR3 extends over 15 amino acids. V lost 4 bases to trimming and J lost 2 bases, with 12 bases between them. From germline, CDR1 is MNHEY and CDR2 SVGEGT. CDR3 sequence: CASSSLQGGNQPQHF. The CDR3 DNA is TGTGCCAGCAGTTCCTTACAGGGAGGCAATCAGCCCCAGCATTTT.

At least ten counts were recorded for this clonotype. CDR3 region: CSVQQGTNTEAFF. DNA of the CDR3: TGCAGCGTCCAACAGGGAACGAACACTGAAGCTTTCTTT. This rearrangement joins TRBV29-1 to TRBJ1-1; D perhaps matches TRBD1 (6 bases). Germline V gives CDR1 SQVTM, CDR2 ANQGSEA. There are 13 residues in the CDR3. V was clipped by 6 bases and J by 1 base, with 12 bases between them.

V usage is TRBV6-5 and J usage is TRBJ1-3, with D perhaps TRBD1 (6 bases). The V end lost 0 bases, the J end lost 4 bases, and 13 bases lay between the germline ends. This CDR3 has 16 amino acids. The germline gives CDR1 MNHEY, CDR2 SVGAGI. The CDR3 region has the DNA TGTGCCAGCAGTTACTCCCCGGGGGACATAGGAAACACCATATATTTT. This gives the protein CASSYSPGDIGNTIYF.

There are many counts of this clonotype. The rearrangement joins TRBV18 to TRBJ1-4; D gene unclear. Germline V gives CDR1 KGHSH, CDR2 LQKENI. The V end was cut by 2 bases, the J end by 8 bases, with 9 bases between. CDR3 length: 13 amino acids. The CDR3 nucleotides are TGTGCCAGCTCACCAAACACGGCGGAAAAACTGTTTTTT. The encoded protein is CASSPNTAEKLFF.

Comment on this clonotype: The junction does not match germline at one end; this may be a read error. This rearrangement joins TRBV10-3 to TRBJ2-7, with D maybe TRBD1 (6 bases). The CDR3 spans 13 residues. Germline CDR1 reads ENHRY; CDR2 reads SYGVKD. CDR3 sequence (DNA): TGTGCCGTCAGTGCAGGGGACAACTACGAGCAGTACTTC. This translates into CAVSAGDNYEQYF.

A few counts support this clonotype. The chain carries TRBV4-2 and TRBJ2-5; 9 bases are shared with TRBD1. CDR3 size: 16 residues. V was clipped by 0 bases and J by 7 bases; unmatched bases: 9. Germline V gene lookup returns CDR1 LGHNA and CDR2 YNFKEQ. The CDR3 protein is CASSQEEGDRAGTQYF. The CDR3, as DNA: TGTGCCAGCAGCCAAGAGGAAGGGGACAGGGCGGGGACCCAGTACTTC.

There are many counts of this clonotype. The V call is TRBV7-3, the J call TRBJ2-3, with TRBD1 matching 9 bases. CDR3 length: 19 amino acids. Germline V gene lookup returns CDR1 SGHTA and CDR2 FQGTGA. V dropped 2 bases and J dropped 3; count of bases not matched to a gene: 15. CDR3 nucleotides: TGTGCCAGCAGCTTAGTAGGGAGAAGGACAGGGGAGAAGACAGATACGCAGTATTTT. Amino acid sequence: CASSLVGRRTGEKTDTQYF.

The sample holds many counts of this clonotype. The CDR3 protein is CASSGRTTDTQYF. The CDR3 DNA reads TGTGCCAGCAGCGGGAGAACCACAGATACGCAGTATTTT. This chain connects TRBV11-1 to TRBJ2-3; TRBD2 might be the D (5 bases). Germline V gene data show CDR1 as SGHAT and CDR2 as FQDESV (reference sequence). The CDR3 has 13 residues. Trimming shortened V by 5 bases and J by 2 bases, and 8 bases separated the two germline ends.

This clonotype was observed at least ten times. The chain is built from TRBV5-1 and TRBJ2-3, with TRBD1 matching over 10 bases. Trimming at V came to 3 bases and at J to 0 bases, leaving 7 bases not matched to a gene. CDR1 SGHRS and CDR2 YFSETQ come from the germline V gene. This CDR3 contains 17 residues. CDR3 loop: CASSSGTGVSSTDTQYF. As DNA, the CDR3 is TGCGCCAGCAGCTCCGGGACAGGGGTTTCTAGCACAGATACGCAGTATTTT.

This clonotype was observed at least ten times. The chain has TRBV30 and TRBJ2-1; 8 positions match TRBD1. The CDR3 has 12 residues. In germline, CDR1 is GTSNPN, CDR2 SVGIG (reference sequence). This chain's CDR3 is CALTGAYNEQFF. CDR3 sequence (DNA): TGTGCGTTGACAGGGGCCTACAATGAGCAGTTCTTC. The whole variable domain, remainder taken from reference TRBV30 and TRBJ2-1, is SQTIHQWPATLVQPVGSPLSLECTVEGTSNPNLYWYRQAAGRGLQLLFYSVGIGQISSEVPQNLSASRPQDRQFILSSKKLLLSDSGFYLCALTGAYNEQFFGPGTRLTVL.